Here is one TCR beta chain with its context. What it binds is not known. This specimen includes other DNA sequences encoding the same CDR3. The sample is drawn from a study of shared clonotypes between healthy human individuals. Replicate PCRs for sorted subsets used roughly 200 ng DNA; this equaled 25,000 to 35,000 T cell genomes. Produced via immunoSEQ multiplex PCR; TCRdb's table is partial and in-frame only. The sample includes 700,000 to 950,000 clones, about 96% seen only once; the top ten take around 0.25%. The naive CD8 fraction comprised CD45RO-negative cells positively selected for CCR7 and excluded terminally differentiated effector memory CD45RA+ cells. The CDR3 extends over 12 amino acids. Germline V gives CDR1 SEHNR, CDR2 FQNEAQ (reference sequence). With 1 base removed from V and 7 bases from J, the gap between germline ends came to 8 bases. General observations from the study: Rarefaction revealed incomplete sorted-subset sequencing despite large depth.

The source material was naive CD8+ T cells sorted from blood. The V and J genes are TRBV7-9 and TRBJ2-7, with D unclear. The receptor's source is a young man in good health. The CDR3 loop reads CASSLGAVEQYF. The CDR3 nucleotides are TGTGCCAGCAGCTTAGGGGCAGTGGAGCAGTACTTC. The entire variable domain, with the rest obtained from reference TRBV7-9 and TRBJ2-7, is as follows: DTGVSQNPRHKITKRGQNVTFRCDPISEHNRLYWYRQTLGQGPEFLTYFQNEAQLEKSRLLSDRFSAERPKGSFSTLEIQRTEQGDSAMYLCASSLGAVEQYFGPGTRLTVT.